Below, 10 T cell receptor beta chains from the same sample are listed, as sequenced in a study of response to subunit inactivated influenza vaccine. TCRdb re-called the RT-PCR reads with MiXCR, one entry per CDR3 protein. The data contain about 650,000 distinct CDR3 sequences, around a sixth of them seen just once; the ten biggest clones take up roughly 10%. This sample comprised PBMCs from blood, obtained 11 to 12 days after vaccination. These receptors were obtained from a man in his fifties or sixties who received an inactivated influenza vaccine.

This clonotype was picked up a small number of times. The genes are TRBV7-9 and TRBJ2-7; possibly TRBD1 or TRBD2 for D (5 bases each). CDR3 length: 15 amino acids. Germline V gene data show CDR1 as SEHNR and CDR2 as FQNEAQ (reference sequence). The ends were cut back, 3 bases at V and 7 bases at J, with 19 bases in the middle. CDR3: CASSFWDGRQGEQYF. The CDR3 coding sequence is TGTGCCAGCAGCTTCTGGGACGGCCGACAAGGGGAGCAGTACTTC.

This clonotype was seen more than once but under ten times. This sequence joins TRBV12-3 or TRBV12-4 and TRBJ1-6, with 7 bases matching TRBD1. The V segment lost 7 bases and the J segment 10 bases; nucleotides outside the gene matches: 7. There are 13 residues in the CDR3. CDR3 bases: TGTGCCAGCACTCTACAGGGGCGCTCACCCCTCCACTTT. This encodes CASTLQGRSPLHF.

V gene TRBV20-1 combines with J gene TRBJ2-7; D possibly uses TRBD1 or TRBD2 (5 bases each). The germline CDR1 and CDR2 sequences are DFQATT and SNEGSKA (reference sequence). The CDR3 spans 13 residues. Trimming left V 1 base short and J 7 bases short, with 14 bases between. In DNA, the CDR3 is TGCAGTGCTAGAGCGGCAGGGAGAGGGGAGCAGTACTTC. This encodes CSARAAGRGEQYF.

The rearrangement joins TRBV3-1 to TRBJ1-2; perhaps TRBD1 as D (5 bases). This CDR3 spans 14 amino acids. Between the trimmed V and J ends, which lost 0 bases and 7 bases, there was a span of 12 bases. Germline lookup yields CDR1 LGHDT and CDR2 YNNKEL (reference sequence). This chain's CDR3 is CASSQDKGPSGYTF. In DNA form, the CDR3 reads TGTGCCAGCAGCCAAGATAAGGGACCGAGTGGCTACACCTTC.

The sample holds many counts of this clonotype. J is TRBJ1-5 and V is TRBV5-5; D remains unclear. There are 15 residues in the CDR3. Germline CDR1 SGHKS, CDR2 YYEKEE (reference sequence). Trimming took off 0 bases at V and 2 bases at J, with 9 bases between the two ends. In DNA, the CDR3 is TGTGCCAGCAGCTTGGTGGGATCTGGCAATCAGCCCCAGCATTTT. Amino acid sequence: CASSLVGSGNQPQHF.

This clonotype was detected only a few times. The CDR3 DNA is TGTGCCAGCAGTTTAGCGGTGACAGTTTACAATGAGCAGTTCTTC. Amino acid sequence: CASSLAVTVYNEQFF. The chain links TRBV12-3 or TRBV12-4 to TRBJ2-1, with a weak D call TRBD1 (5 bases). Trimming pared 0 bases from V and 4 bases from J, leaving 10 bases between. The CDR3 runs to 15 residues.

The chain uses TRBV12-3 or TRBV12-4 and TRBJ1-1; D may be TRBD1 (5 bases). This CDR3 spans 13 amino acids. V was trimmed by 3 bases and J by 5 bases, leaving 10 bases between them. CDR3 loop: CASSFYGGTEAFF. Here the CDR3 DNA reads TGTGCCAGCAGTTTTTACGGGGGGACTGAAGCTTTCTTT.

A word on this clonotype: One end of the junction is discordant with germline, which a read error may explain. The chain joins TRBV5-1 to TRBJ1-2; no firm D call. CDR3 size: 13 residues. Germline CDR1 SGHRS, CDR2 YFSETQ. The CDR3 sequence: CACSLAGRSGYTF. CDR3 DNA sequence: TGCGCCTGCAGCTTGGCCGGTCGTAGTGGCTACACCTTC.

This clonotype occurred many times. The chain combines TRBV11-2 with TRBJ2-7; 8 nucleotides line up with TRBD1. The CDR3 contains 13 residues. The V segment lost 7 bases and the J segment 2 bases; nucleotides outside the gene matches: 4. The germline V gene has CDR1 SGHAT and CDR2 FQNNGV. The CDR3 nucleotides read TGTGCCAGCAAGACGACAGGGGCCTACGAGCAGTACTTC. Protein product: CASKTTGAYEQYF. Combining the CDR3 with reference TRBV11-2 and TRBJ2-7 gives the whole variable domain EAGVAQSPRYKIIEKRQSVAFWCNPISGHATLYWYQQILGQGPKLLIQFQNNGVVDDSQLPKDRFSAERLKGVDSTLKIQPAKLEDSAVYLCASKTTGAYEQYFGPGTRLTVT.

This clonotype was detected only a few times. This rearrangement joins TRBV20-1 to TRBJ2-4; 12 bases fit TRBD2. The CDR3 is 15 residues long. CDR1 is DFQATT, CDR2 SNEGSKA, per germline (reference sequence). J was trimmed by 13 bases and V by 2 bases; bases with no gene match: 12. For the CDR3, the DNA is TGCAGTGCTAGACCTCCTTCCCTAGCGGGGGGGCCCCAGTACTTC. It codes for CSARPPSLAGGPQYF.